What follows is one T cell receptor (beta chain) and its context. This clone's antigen is unknown. The record has no base qualities; no much larger clone is one base away. V was cut back by 8 bases and J by 6 bases, leaving a gap of 21 bases between them. The germline V gene sets CDR1 to MDHEN and CDR2 to SYDVKM. The CDR3 sequence holds 15 residues, the cysteine and phenylalanine included. Solely the CDR3 DNA is kept, with 45 bases framed from the first base. These data belong to a study of shared clonotypes between healthy human individuals (dated by TCRdb to 2018 to 2021). The study in broad terms: The cohort included a few men and a couple of women between 18 and 49 years of age. The study deeply sequenced blood TCR repertoires of five healthy adults to estimate repertoire size and the extent of clonotype sharing between individuals. Leukapheresis yielded between about 0.9 and 9.5 billion PBMCs per donor. For each donor, CD4 naive and CD4 memory were each run on three plates, CD8 naive on two plates, and CD8 memory on one plate. To increase sequencing depth and limit assay-specific biases, different laboratories used diverse techniques to prepare libraries and sequence TCR repertoires.

Beyond this particular receptor, the publication reports: Clonotypes shared by all four sorted-subset donors showed higher generation probabilities than non-shared clonotypes. Because the study included only a small number of donors, the genetic and exposure-history diversity represented was limited. Naive subsets generally had larger estimated clonotype richness than memory subsets did. Based on pairwise subsampling, the degree of clonotype sharing among donors was expected to be affected by sequencing depth. Sharing across several donors was observed for 5% to 6.5% of naive CD4, about 3.2% of naive CD8, 2.3% of memory CD4, and approximately 0.41% of memory CD8 clonotypes. Incomplete sequencing was indicated by rarefaction of sorted-subset datasets, despite the large sequencing depth. Sampling was limited to blood, and TCR repertoires in tissue likely differ from TCR repertoires in blood.

Healthy HIV-negative adults with no recently reported acute infections or vaccinations were included as donors. Every donor was a Caucasian adult residing in Nashville, Tennessee, USA. CD4+ T cells were enriched through magnetic negative selection, after which naive cells were positively selected on CD45RA and the remaining negative fraction served as the memory subset. After blood collection by leukapheresis, PBMCs were isolated using Ficoll-Histopaque density gradient centrifugation and then cryopreserved in the vapor phase of liquid nitrogen. Analytical flow cytometry was used to check the purity and quantity of each magnetically sorted T cell population. Each sorted fraction had its genomic DNA isolated and then quantified by UV absorbance on a Nanodrop 2000c. Using the deep immunoSEQ assay, TCR CDR3 regions were amplified from genomic DNA by multiplex PCR. Extracted genomic DNA from each cell subset was spread evenly across all wells of several immunoSEQ 96-well plates, with each plate serving as a replicate. For sorted subsets, 200 to 250 ng genomic DNA, equal to 30,000 to 35,000 T cell genomes, was loaded into each replicate PCR. Purified libraries were quantified with a Qubit 3.0 fluorometer, sized on a Bioanalyzer 2100, and re-quantified with the KAPA Library Quantification kit. Every immunoSEQ 96-well plate was sequenced on a dedicated single-read 150-cycle Illumina NextSeq 550 flow cell. On the study's bioinformatics: Because the immunoSEQ output held only junctional sequences and lacked quality scores, the filtering could not match the filtering applied to full-length reads. Sequences were annotated with PyIR, a Python wrapper for IgBLAST v1.9, and V/J genes and CDR3 were assigned using IMGT germline references. Reads with weak V/J assignments (E-value above 1e-6), missing CDR3, stop codons, out-of-frame junctions, or ambiguous translated residues were removed. V3J clonotypes were defined by identical inferred V gene, J gene, and CDR3 amino acid sequence. Percentage overlap between repertoires was calculated by dividing the number of shared unique clonotypes by the size of the smaller repertoire. Repertoire richness was assessed with RTK rarefaction, the Chao1 estimator, and Recon v2.1 estimates of unobserved clonotypes. Generation probabilities for all TCRbeta clonotypes obtained by the gDNA method from four donors were computed using OLGA. TCRdb's version of the immuneACCESS table is confined to in-frame rearrangements and falls short of the full clone set. An unresolved V gene accounts for under half of the shortfall where checked; the remainder is of unknown origin. The DNA gave D and trimming, while V, J and clone size come from that table. A total of 2 million to 2.5 million clones appear in this sample, over 85% of them only once. The ten largest clones represent roughly 0.36% of the sample.

Rearrangement joined TRBV28 to TRBJ2-3; the best D guess is TRBD2, with 5 bases matching. The receptor was derived from a man aged 18 to 35 in good health. Some clones in this sample may be carry-over from other donors' samples. The sequenced material came from naive CD4+ T cells from PBMCs. Taken with the paper, the label for cell subset or site translates to: CD45RA+ positively selected. The CDR3 loop reads CASFPAGIESDTQYF. The nucleotides read TGTGCCAGCTTTCCGGCCGGGATTGAATCCGATACGCAGTATTTT. The reference TRBV28 and TRBJ2-3 proteins fill in what lies around the CDR3, so the full variable domain reads DVKVTQSSRYLVKRTGEKVFLECVQDMDHENMFWYRQDPGLGLRLIYFSYDVKMKEKGDIPEGYSVSREKKERFSLILESASTNQTSMYLCASFPAGIESDTQYFGPGTRLTVL.